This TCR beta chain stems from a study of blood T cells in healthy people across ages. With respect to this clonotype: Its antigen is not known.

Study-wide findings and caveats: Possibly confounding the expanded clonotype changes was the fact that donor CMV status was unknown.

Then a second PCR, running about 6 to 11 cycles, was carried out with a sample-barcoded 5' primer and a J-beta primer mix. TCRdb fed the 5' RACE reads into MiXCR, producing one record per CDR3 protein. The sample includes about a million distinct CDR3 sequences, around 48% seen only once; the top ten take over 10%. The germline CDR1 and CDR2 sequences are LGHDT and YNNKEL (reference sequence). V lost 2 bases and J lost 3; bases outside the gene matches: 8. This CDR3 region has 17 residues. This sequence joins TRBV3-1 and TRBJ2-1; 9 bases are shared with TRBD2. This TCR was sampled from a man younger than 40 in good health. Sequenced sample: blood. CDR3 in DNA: TGTGCCAGCAGCCAATGGGGCGGGGGGGATTTCTACAATGAGCAGTTCTTC. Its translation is CASSQWGGGDFYNEQFF.